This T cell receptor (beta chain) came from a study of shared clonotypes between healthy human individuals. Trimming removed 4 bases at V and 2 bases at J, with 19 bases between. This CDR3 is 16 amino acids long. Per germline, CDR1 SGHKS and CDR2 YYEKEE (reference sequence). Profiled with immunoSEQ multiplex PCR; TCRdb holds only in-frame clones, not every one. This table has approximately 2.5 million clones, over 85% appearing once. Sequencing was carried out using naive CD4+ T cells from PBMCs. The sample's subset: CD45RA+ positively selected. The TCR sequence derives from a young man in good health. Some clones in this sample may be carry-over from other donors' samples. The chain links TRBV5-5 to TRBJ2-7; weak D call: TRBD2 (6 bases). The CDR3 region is CASSPRVLAQTYEQYF. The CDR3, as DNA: TGTGCCAGCAGCCCCAGGGTACTAGCCCAGACCTACGAGCAGTACTTC.